Presented here are 32 T cell receptor beta chains from one specimen sequenced in a study of PD-L1 blockade in urothelial cancer. Produced via immunoSEQ multiplex PCR; TCRdb's table is partial and in-frame only. The sample shows some 87,000 clones, roughly 87% of them seen only once. Time point here: pretreatment peripheral blood. This sample comprised PBMCs, obtained around atezolizumab (anti-PD-L1) treatment. These receptors were collected from a man aged 55-75 years with urothelial cancer.

The genes are TRBV7-9 and TRBJ2-1, with D possibly TRBD2 on 6 matching bases. Germline CDR1 reads SEHNR; CDR2 reads FQNEAQ (reference sequence). Trimming left V 3 bases short and J 5 bases short, with 11 bases between. The CDR3 length is 14 residues. The CDR3 loop is CASSFAGMHNEQFF. The CDR3, as DNA: TGTGCCAGCAGCTTCGCGGGAATGCACAATGAGCAGTTCTTC.

This sequence joins TRBV5-1 and TRBJ1-1; D uncertain. The CDR3 is 15 amino acids. Trimming removed 6 bases from V and 0 bases from J, with 15 bases in between. Germline CDR1 and CDR2: SGHRS and YFSETQ. CDR3: CASTPAGTMNTEAFF. DNA for the CDR3: TGCGCCAGCACCCCGGCGGGCACCATGAACACTGAAGCTTTCTTT.

This chain links TRBV6-5 with TRBJ1-1; weak D call: TRBD1 (6 bases). CDR1 is MNHEY, CDR2 SVGAGI, per germline. CDR3 length equals 13 residues. The V end was cut by 6 bases, the J end by 6 bases, with 14 bases between. As DNA, the CDR3 is TGTGCCAGCAGCCAACAGGGAAGGTCTGAAGCTTTCTTT. This codes for CASSQQGRSEAFF.

This chain connects TRBV29-1 to TRBJ2-7; D might be TRBD2 (5 bases). Trimming pared 7 bases from V and 2 bases from J, leaving 12 bases between. Germline V gene lookup returns CDR1 SQVTM and CDR2 ANQGSEA. The CDR3 sequence is 12 residues long. The CDR3 coding sequence is TGCAGCGGCCCCCCCGGGGCCTACGAGCAGTACTTC. Translated, it gives CSGPPGAYEQYF.

This chain uses TRBV19 with TRBJ2-2, with D possibly TRBD1 on 6 matching bases. The V end lost 5 bases, the J end lost 6 bases, and 13 bases lay between the germline ends. CDR1 is LNHDA, CDR2 SQIVND, per germline (reference sequence). This CDR3 contains 14 residues. CDR3 nucleotides: TGTGCCAGTAGTTTAACAGGGATACCCGGGGAGCTGTTTTTT. Translated: CASSLTGIPGELFF.

The V and J genes are TRBV5-6 and TRBJ1-1, with D unresolved. CDR3 size: 14 residues. Germline values: CDR1 SGHDT, CDR2 YYEEEE. Trimming removed 0 bases at V and 4 bases at J, with 10 bases between. The CDR3 DNA reads TGTGCCAGCAGCTTGGCGGGCGAGGGCACTGAAGCTTTCTTT. Translated: CASSLAGEGTEAFF.

The chain employs TRBV6-5 and TRBJ1-4; TRBD1 is a possible D gene (5 bases). The CDR3 runs 15 residues. CDR1 is MNHEY and CDR2 is SVGAGI in the germline V gene. Trimming removed 0 bases from V and 7 bases from J, with 12 bases in between. Here the CDR3 reads CASSYSGGSPEKLFF. The CDR3 bases are TGTGCCAGCAGTTACTCGGGGGGAAGTCCTGAAAAACTGTTTTTT.

The genes are TRBV28 and TRBJ2-5; D is perhaps TRBD2 (5 bases). The CDR3 is 11 residues long. Trimming cost V 7 bases and J 5 bases, with 8 bases left between them. The germline V gene encodes CDR1 MDHEN and CDR2 SYDVKM. The CDR3 region has the DNA TGTGCCAGCACCTCGGGGGAGACCCAGTACTTC. Amino acid sequence: CASTSGETQYF.

The rearrangement joins TRBV5-4 to TRBJ2-7, with D perhaps TRBD1 (5 bases). The CDR3 runs to 15 residues. Germline V gene lookup returns CDR1 SGHNT and CDR2 YYREEE (reference sequence). V lost 0 bases, J lost 3 bases, and 13 bases lay in between. In nucleotides, the CDR3 is TGTGCCAGCAGCTTGGAAGGGCGGACATTCTACGAGCAGTACTTC. Translated: CASSLEGRTFYEQYF.

This rearrangement joins TRBV28 to TRBJ2-7; TRBD1 is a possible D gene (6 bases). Germline loops: CDR1 MDHEN, CDR2 SYDVKM. V lost 10 bases and J 0 bases, leaving 16 bases between the germline ends. This CDR3 is 14 amino acids long. The CDR3 reads CATRGARSSYEQYF. The CDR3 DNA follows: TGTGCCACCAGGGGAGCCAGGAGCTCCTACGAGCAGTACTTC.

J is TRBJ2-2 and V is TRBV7-8, with D possibly being TRBD2 (5 bases). Trimming stripped 7 bases from V and 5 bases from J, with 11 bases between. The germline V gene has CDR1 SGHVS and CDR2 FQNEAQ. The CDR3 spans 13 residues. CDR3 region: CASNLLGTGELFF. CDR3 sequence (DNA): TGTGCCAGCAACCTACTAGGAACCGGGGAGCTGTTTTTT.

This chain connects TRBV19 to TRBJ2-1, with a possible D match to TRBD2 (6 bases). The germline V gene encodes CDR1 LNHDA and CDR2 SQIVND (reference sequence). The CDR3 has 15 amino acids. V gave up 3 bases and J gave up 5 bases, with 14 bases separating them. DNA of the CDR3: TGTGCCAGTAGTATTTCGGCGGGATTCCACAATGAGCAGTTCTTC. It specifies CASSISAGFHNEQFF.

The genes are TRBV27 and TRBJ2-2; a possible D gene is TRBD2 (6 bases). The CDR3 runs 18 residues. Germline V gene sequence: CDR1 MNHEY, CDR2 SMNVEV (reference sequence). The V gene lost 5 bases and the J gene lost 3 bases, with 22 bases spanning the gap. The CDR3 reads CASSPPGGAWLDTGELFF. The CDR3 nucleotides read TGTGCCAGCAGTCCCCCGGGCGGGGCCTGGCTAGACACCGGGGAGCTGTTTTTT.

This clone appeared a single time. The chain recombines TRBV2 with TRBJ1-1; possibly TRBD1 for D (5 bases). Trimming took off 7 bases at V and 2 bases at J, with 11 bases between the two ends. The CDR3 has 13 residues. CDR1 is SNHLY and CDR2 is FYNNEI in the germline V gene. CDR3 coding DNA: TGTGCCAGCAAGGCAGGGATTAACACTGAAGCTTTCTTT. The encoded protein is CASKAGINTEAFF.

The DNA of the CDR3 is TGTGCCAGTAGTATAGATCAAGGGGACATTCAGTACTTC. It encodes CASSIDQGDIQYF. This chain links TRBV19 with TRBJ2-4; D is possibly TRBD1 (5 bases). V lost 0 bases and J 8 bases, leaving 8 bases between the germline ends. The CDR3 has 13 amino acids. Germline V gene sequence: CDR1 LNHDA, CDR2 SQIVND (reference sequence). The full variable domain, rest sourced from reference TRBV19 and TRBJ2-4, is DGGITQSPKYLFRKEGQNVTLSCEQNLNHDAMYWYRQDPGQGLRLIYYSQIVNDFQKGDIAEGYSVSREKKESFPLTVTSAQKNPTAFYLCASSIDQGDIQYFGAGTRLSVL.

The gene calls are TRBV5-1 and TRBJ2-3; weak D call: TRBD2 (5 bases). This CDR3 spans 16 amino acids. The V gene's germline CDR1 is SGHRS and CDR2 YFSETQ. The ends were cut back, 0 bases at V and 0 bases at J, with 11 bases in the middle. CDR3 residues: CASSLEGGRSTDTQYF. In DNA, the CDR3 is TGCGCCAGCAGCTTGGAGGGCGGGCGCAGCACAGATACGCAGTATTTT.

This chain links TRBV4-2 with TRBJ2-3, with D perhaps matching TRBD1 (5 bases). Trimming left V 0 bases short and J 6 bases short, with 7 bases between. This CDR3 is 13 amino acids long. The germline V gene has CDR1 LGHNA and CDR2 YNFKEQ. For the CDR3, the DNA is TGTGCCAGCAGCCAAGATGGGGCGGATACGCAGTATTTT. Amino acids: CASSQDGADTQYF.

This clone was detected once. The rearrangement uses TRBV11-2 and TRBJ2-5; 11 nucleotides agree with TRBD2. Trimming took 5 bases from V and 1 from J; bases not matched to a gene: 6. This CDR3 is 16 amino acids long. Germline CDR1 and CDR2: SGHAT and FQNNGV. Here the CDR3 reads CASSPGLADSQETQYF. The CDR3 nucleotides are TGTGCCAGCAGCCCGGGACTAGCGGACTCCCAAGAGACCCAGTACTTC.

The chain is built from TRBV5-1 and TRBJ1-2, with D possibly matching TRBD1 (6 bases). CDR3 length: 13 residues. The ends were cut back, 5 bases at V and 7 bases at J, with 15 bases in the middle. Germline CDR1 and CDR2: SGHRS and YFSETQ. As DNA, the CDR3 is TGCGCCAGCAGTCTTACACAGGGTTTTGGCTACACCTTC. Its protein is CASSLTQGFGYTF.

Only one count was recorded for this clone. The chain combines TRBV7-3 with TRBJ2-7, with D maybe TRBD2 (5 bases). Trimming cost V 5 bases and J 7 bases, with 9 bases left between them. The CDR3 is made up of 11 amino acids. Germline CDR1 and CDR2: SGHTA and FQGTGA. The CDR3 bases are TGTGCCAGCAGCCAATCGGGAGAGCAGTACTTC. Translated: CASSQSGEQYF.

This sequence joins TRBV19 and TRBJ2-7; TRBD1 might be the D (6 bases). Trimming shortened V by 5 bases and J by 5 bases, and 22 bases separated the two germline ends. Germline V gene data show CDR1 as LNHDA and CDR2 as SQIVND (reference sequence). The length of the CDR3 is 16 residues. CDR3 DNA: TGTGCCAGTAGTTCCCGGACAGCTCTGAACTATAACGAGCAGTACTTC. This sequence encodes CASSSRTALNYNEQYF.

J is TRBJ2-7 and V is TRBV7-9; TRBD2 aligns across 8 bases. CDR3 size: 15 residues. The V segment lost 3 bases and the J segment 3 bases; nucleotides outside the gene matches: 7. Per germline, CDR1 SEHNR and CDR2 FQNEAQ (reference sequence). The CDR3 loop is CASSFPGRVNYEQYF. Written as DNA, the CDR3 is TGTGCCAGCAGCTTCCCCGGGAGGGTGAACTACGAGCAGTACTTC.

This clone was found once. The gene calls are TRBV19 and TRBJ2-1; 9 positions match TRBD2. This CDR3 spans 14 amino acids. The ends lost 6 bases at V and 9 bases at J; junction bases unmatched: 9. Germline CDR1 is LNHDA and CDR2 is SQIVND (reference sequence). The CDR3 nucleotides are TGTGCCAGTAGGTATAGCGGGAGTAGCGGTGAGCAGTTCTTC. Translating gives CASRYSGSSGEQFF.

The rearrangement links TRBV7-9 to TRBJ2-5; D unclear. Germline CDR1 and CDR2: SEHNR and FQNEAQ (reference sequence). This CDR3 is built from 11 residues. Trimming took off 7 bases at V and 1 base at J, with 4 bases between the two ends. The CDR3 is CASTLQETQYF. As DNA, the CDR3 is TGTGCCAGCACCCTCCAAGAGACCCAGTACTTC.

The chain combines TRBV9 with TRBJ2-7; TRBD2 matches 8 bases. The trim removed 4 bases at V and 3 bases at J, leaving 12 bases unmatched. The CDR3 runs 16 residues. CDR1 is SGDLS, CDR2 YYNGEE, per germline. The CDR3 spells CASSPNGREADYEQYF. CDR3 in DNA: TGTGCCAGCAGCCCAAATGGGCGGGAGGCGGACTACGAGCAGTACTTC.

J is TRBJ2-2 and V is TRBV5-1; 9 bases map to TRBD1. From germline, CDR1 is SGHRS and CDR2 YFSETQ. The CDR3 extends over 15 amino acids. Germline trimming cut 5 bases from V and 1 base from J; bases unmatched to any gene: 3. DNA of the CDR3: TGCGCCAGCAGGAGGGGACAGGGGAACACCGGGGAGCTGTTTTTT. This encodes CASRRGQGNTGELFF.

The J gene is TRBJ2-7, the V gene TRBV28; 7 bases fit TRBD1. This CDR3 comprises 11 residues. Germline values: CDR1 MDHEN, CDR2 SYDVKM. The J segment lost 10 bases and the V segment lost 8 bases, leaving 8 bases of the junction unmatched. In nucleotides, the CDR3 is TGTGCCAGCGGACAGGTCCCGATTCAGTACTTC. This codes for CASGQVPIQYF.

V is TRBV18 and J is TRBJ1-1, with 7 positions matching TRBD1. The germline V gene encodes CDR1 KGHSH and CDR2 LQKENI. This CDR3 is built from 14 residues. V trimming: 6 bases; J trimming: 0 bases; junction bases outside the gene matches: 4. The CDR3 coding sequence is TGTGCCAGCTCGTCGACAGGGATGAACACTGAAGCTTTCTTT. This codes for CASSSTGMNTEAFF.

In regard to this clone: Other DNA sequences within the sample encode an identical CDR3. The V and J genes are TRBV11-2 and TRBJ2-7; 7 positions match TRBD2. The CDR3 consists of 12 residues. V shed 4 bases and J 3 bases; nucleotides not matched to a gene: 0. Germline CDR1 SGHAT, CDR2 FQNNGV. The CDR3 DNA is TGTGCCAGCAGCTCTAGCGGCTACGAGCAGTACTTC. Amino acid sequence: CASSSSGYEQYF.

This clone was observed once. The chain has TRBV9 and TRBJ2-3; the D gene is possibly TRBD2 (5 bases). The CDR3 runs 16 residues. Germline CDR1 reads SGDLS; CDR2 reads YYNGEE. V was trimmed by 0 bases and J by 0 bases, leaving 11 bases between them. This chain's CDR3 is CASSVGSAISTDTQYF. The DNA of the CDR3 is TGTGCCAGCAGCGTAGGTAGCGCGATTAGCACAGATACGCAGTATTTT.

V is TRBV6-5 and J is TRBJ1-5; possibly TRBD1 for D (5 bases). CDR1 MNHEY and CDR2 SVGAGI come from the germline V gene. The V end was cut by 6 bases, the J end by 7 bases, with 13 bases between. This CDR3 is 13 amino acids long. The CDR3, as DNA: TGTGCCAGCAGCCAGGGAAGTATGCAGCCCCAGCATTTT. Translating it yields CASSQGSMQPQHF.

The chain joins TRBV11-3 to TRBJ2-2; D possibly corresponds to TRBD2 (5 bases). The CDR3 totals 14 residues. Trimming took 5 bases from V and 6 from J, leaving 13 bases between them. Germline CDR1 reads SGHNT; CDR2 reads YENEEA. CDR3 loop: CASSPGMEAGELFF. The CDR3 nucleotides are TGTGCCAGCAGCCCCGGGATGGAGGCCGGGGAGCTGTTTTTT.